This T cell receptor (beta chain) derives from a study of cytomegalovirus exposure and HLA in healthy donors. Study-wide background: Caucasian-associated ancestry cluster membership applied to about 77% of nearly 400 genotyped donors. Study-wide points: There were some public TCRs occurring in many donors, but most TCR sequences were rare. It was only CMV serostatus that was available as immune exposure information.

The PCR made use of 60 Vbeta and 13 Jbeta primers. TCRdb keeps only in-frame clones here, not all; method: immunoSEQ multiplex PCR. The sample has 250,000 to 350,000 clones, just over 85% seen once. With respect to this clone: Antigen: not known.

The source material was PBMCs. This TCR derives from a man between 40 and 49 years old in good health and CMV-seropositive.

CDR3 DNA sequence: TGTGCCAGCAGTTACGGAGTGGGAGGGCCTAATGAGCAGTTCTTC. Encoded protein: CASSYGVGGPNEQFF. V and J are TRBV6-6 and TRBJ2-1; 7 bases align to TRBD2. Trimming at V came to 2 bases and at J to 7 bases, leaving 8 bases not matched to a gene. The CDR3 loop spans 15 amino acids. Germline V gene lookup returns CDR1 MNHNY and CDR2 SVGAGI (reference sequence).